One and the same sample provided the 28 T cell receptor beta chains below, sequenced in a study of blood T cells in healthy people across ages. The authors ran a second PCR of about 6 to 12 cycles using a sample-barcoded 5' primer and a J-beta primer mix. TCRdb called the 5' RACE reads again in MiXCR, with one record for every CDR3 protein. The data contain about 1.8 million distinct CDR3 sequences, about 50% of them seen just once; the ten biggest clones take up 2.1%. Material: blood. These TCRs come from a woman aged 40 to 50 in good health.

The chain couples TRBV5-1 to TRBJ2-5; 7 bases line up with TRBD2. The V gene's germline CDR1 is SGHRS and CDR2 YFSETQ. This CDR3 region has 15 residues. The J segment lost 2 bases and the V segment lost 7 bases, leaving 11 bases of the junction unmatched. The CDR3 reads CASSQNGGGQETQYF. CDR3 nucleotide sequence: TGCGCCAGCTCCCAGAACGGGGGAGGGCAAGAGACCCAGTACTTC.

In DNA, the CDR3 is TGCGCCAGCAGCTCGGGGACAGGCAGCTTCTATGGCTACACCTTC. Amino acids: CASSSGTGSFYGYTF. The chain carries TRBV5-1 and TRBJ1-2, with 8 nucleotides matching TRBD1. Germline trimming cut 3 bases from V and 4 bases from J; bases unmatched to any gene: 8. The CDR3 spans 15 residues. Germline V gives CDR1 SGHRS, CDR2 YFSETQ.

The genes are TRBV12-3 or TRBV12-4 and TRBJ2-1; perhaps TRBD2 as D (6 bases). This CDR3 contains 15 residues. V was cut by 3 bases and J by 8 bases, with 17 bases left in between. The CDR3 nucleotides read TGTGCCAGCAGTTTTCGGGCGGAGGGGTTTGATGAGCAGTTCTTC. This sequence encodes CASSFRAEGFDEQFF.

There are a few counts of this clonotype. The chain couples TRBV11-2 to TRBJ2-1; the match to TRBD2 covers 8 bases. The CDR3 covers 15 residues. In germline, CDR1 is SGHAT, CDR2 FQNNGV. Unmatched junction bases numbered 10, after V lost 5 bases and J lost 7 bases. CDR3 loop: CASSLRGGDSNEQFF. As DNA, the CDR3 is TGTGCCAGCAGCCTCCGGGGGGGGGACTCGAATGAGCAGTTCTTC.

The chain links TRBV9 to TRBJ2-5, with D unresolved. Trimming took off 0 bases at V and 1 base at J, with 7 bases between the two ends. The CDR3 has 14 amino acids. CDR1 and CDR2 (germline): SGDLS, YYNGEE. Here the CDR3 reads CASSVGNLQETQYF. CDR3 DNA: TGTGCCAGCAGCGTAGGGAACCTCCAAGAGACCCAGTACTTC. Combining the CDR3 with reference TRBV9 and TRBJ2-5 gives the whole variable domain DSGVTQTPKHLITATGQRVTLRCSPRSGDLSVYWYQQSLDQGLQFLIQYYNGEERAKGNILERFSAQQFPDLHSELNLSSLELGDSALYFCASSVGNLQETQYFGPGTRLLVL.

This clonotype was counted a few times. This chain connects TRBV5-1 to TRBJ2-1; no definite D call. The CDR3 loop spans 16 amino acids. The germline V gene encodes CDR1 SGHRS and CDR2 YFSETQ. The germline V and J ends were trimmed by 2 bases and 0 bases, with 12 bases remaining between them. The CDR3 nucleotides read TGCGCCAGCAGCTTACCCGCTTTAAGCTCCTACAATGAGCAGTTCTTC. It translates to CASSLPALSSYNEQFF.

This clonotype has more than one count but fewer than ten. The CDR3 DNA is TGTGCCAGCAGTCAGGAGCACTACAATGAGCAGTTCTTC. This translates into CASSQEHYNEQFF. The rearrangement uses TRBV6-2 or TRBV6-3 and TRBJ2-1; D call uncertain. The germline V gene encodes CDR1 MNHEY and CDR2 SVGEGT. The V gene lost 5 bases and the J gene lost 3 bases, with 8 bases spanning the gap. The length of the CDR3 is 13 residues.

This clonotype was picked up one time. The genes are TRBV13 and TRBJ2-3; weak D call: TRBD2 (6 bases). The germline V and J ends were trimmed by 10 bases and 4 bases, with 18 bases remaining between them. This CDR3 contains 14 residues. Germline V CDR1 and CDR2: PRHDT, FYEKMQ (reference sequence). The CDR3 nucleotides read TGTGCCAAAGCGGTGAGCGGGTACGCAGATACGCAGTATTTT. Protein sequence: CAKAVSGYADTQYF.

This clonotype has only a few counts. This chain joins TRBV20-1 and TRBJ2-3; D remains ambiguous. Germline V gene lookup returns CDR1 DFQATT and CDR2 SNEGSKA (reference sequence). V lost 0 bases and J lost 2, with 15 bases in between. The CDR3 is 16 amino acids. CDR3 residues: CSARDFKAAYTDTQYF. In DNA form, the CDR3 reads TGCAGTGCTAGAGATTTTAAGGCAGCATACACAGATACGCAGTATTTT.

The sample holds one count of this clonotype. The rearrangement uses TRBV2 and TRBJ1-2; D gene unclear. The CDR3 runs 12 residues. CDR1 is SNHLY, CDR2 FYNNEI, per germline. The ends were cut back, 8 bases at V and 8 bases at J, with 15 bases in the middle. The CDR3 is CASVGDGTGYTF. Written as DNA, the CDR3 is TGTGCCAGCGTGGGTGACGGAACGGGCTACACCTTC.

V is TRBV27 and J is TRBJ2-7, with D perhaps being TRBD1 or TRBD2 (5 bases each). Germline CDR1 and CDR2: MNHEY and SMNVEV (reference sequence). The V end was cut by 8 bases, the J end by 8 bases, with 19 bases between. This CDR3 is 13 amino acids long. The CDR3 loop is CASPTSGRRKQYF. CDR3 sequence (DNA): TGTGCCAGCCCAACCTCGGGACGGCGGAAGCAGTACTTC.

V and J are TRBV9 and TRBJ2-3, with 7 bases matching TRBD2. CDR1 and CDR2 from the germline V gene are SGDLS and YYNGEE. The CDR3 sequence is 15 residues long. V was pared by 3 bases and J by 4 bases, with 8 bases of the junction left unmatched. The CDR3 DNA follows: TGTGCCAGCAGCGCCGGGGGGAGGGGAGCAGATACGCAGTATTTT. It translates to CASSAGGRGADTQYF.

The CDR3 loop is CATKGEGFGDTQYF. The CDR3 nucleotides read TGTGCCACCAAAGGCGAAGGCTTCGGGGATACGCAGTATTTT. V gene TRBV15 combines with J gene TRBJ2-3; D remains ambiguous. The germline gives CDR1 LNHNV, CDR2 YYDKDF (reference sequence). The V end was cut by 7 bases, the J end by 6 bases, with 17 bases between. The CDR3 sequence is 14 residues long.

The chain links TRBV12-3 or TRBV12-4 to TRBJ2-5; TRBD1 matches 9 bases. There are 14 residues in the CDR3. V shed 5 bases, J shed 7 bases, and the junction held 8 bases outside the gene matches. CDR3 in amino acids: CASSAHRGQGTQYF. In nucleotides, the CDR3 is TGTGCCAGCAGTGCCCACAGGGGGCAGGGGACCCAGTACTTC.

This clonotype has more than one count but fewer than ten. The J gene is TRBJ2-5, the V gene TRBV3-1; no firm D call. V dropped 4 bases and J dropped 4 bases, with 19 bases sitting between them. CDR3 length: 16 amino acids. Germline values: CDR1 LGHDT, CDR2 YNNKEL (reference sequence). For the CDR3, the DNA is TGTGCCAGCAGCCTAATACAGTTTGCTTTAGGAGAGACCCAGTACTTC. Amino acid sequence: CASSLIQFALGETQYF.

This clonotype is a singleton in its sample. The gene calls are TRBV9 and TRBJ1-6; a weak D match, TRBD1 (6 bases). The germline gives CDR1 SGDLS, CDR2 YYNGEE. V was trimmed by 8 bases and J by 7 bases, leaving 16 bases between them. There are 14 residues in the CDR3. In DNA form, the CDR3 reads TGTGCCAGTGGTCAACAGGGACTGAATTCACCCCTCCACTTT. The encoded protein is CASGQQGLNSPLHF.

The chain uses TRBV4-2 and TRBJ2-7; 9 nucleotides match TRBD1. V shed 0 bases and J 7 bases; nucleotides not matched to a gene: 7. The CDR3 spans 15 residues. Germline V CDR1 and CDR2: LGHNA, YNFKEQ. The DNA for the CDR3 is TGTGCCAGCAGCCAAGAGGGGACAGGGTCCAATGAGCAGTACTTC. It translates to CASSQEGTGSNEQYF.

The gene calls are TRBV7-9 and TRBJ2-6, with D possibly being TRBD1 or TRBD2 (5 bases each). Germline-derived CDR1 and CDR2 are SEHNR and FQNEAQ (reference sequence). The CDR3 covers 16 residues. Trimming left V 4 bases short and J 0 bases short, with 10 bases between. The CDR3 here is CASSSRESSGANVLTF. The CDR3, as DNA: TGTGCCAGCAGCTCCAGGGAGAGCTCTGGGGCCAACGTCCTGACTTTC.

The V gene is TRBV3-1, the J gene TRBJ2-3; a possible D gene is TRBD2 (6 bases). This CDR3 has 13 residues. Deletions cut 4 bases from V and 8 bases from J, with 13 bases between. Germline-derived CDR1 and CDR2 are LGHDT and YNNKEL (reference sequence). The CDR3 reads CASSPSLSGTQYF. The CDR3 DNA sequence: TGTGCCAGCAGCCCCAGCCTTAGCGGTACGCAGTATTTT.

The J gene is TRBJ1-4, the V gene TRBV7-9; D is possibly TRBD1 (6 bases). Per germline, CDR1 SEHNR and CDR2 FQNEAQ (reference sequence). The CDR3 has 18 amino acids. The ends were cut back, 6 bases at V and 6 bases at J, with 26 bases in the middle. The CDR3 region has the DNA TGTGCCAGCAGTGTCGCCCCCAGGGGAGTCGGGTTTTATGAAAAACTGTTTTTT. Its translation: CASSVAPRGVGFYEKLFF.

This rearrangement joins TRBV4-3 to TRBJ2-1; 8 nucleotides match TRBD1. This CDR3 comprises 15 residues. V was clipped by 1 base and J by 5 bases; unmatched bases: 4. CDR1 and CDR2 (germline): LGHNA, YSLEER. CDR3 amino acids: CASSQVNRGDNEQFF. In DNA, the CDR3 is TGCGCCAGCAGCCAAGTCAACAGGGGGGACAATGAGCAGTTCTTC.

Comment on this clonotype: A much larger clonotype is one base distant, so this may be a read error. This chain uses TRBV28 with TRBJ2-7; TRBD2 might be the D (5 bases). Germline CDR1 and CDR2: MDHEN and SYDVKM. CDR3 length: 14 residues. Deletions cut 5 bases from V and 3 bases from J, with 14 bases between. CDR3 residues: CASSLRERGYEQYF. The CDR3 nucleotides read TGTGCCAGCAGTCTTAGGGAGCGCGGCTACGAGCAGTACTTC.

The chain has TRBV12-3 or TRBV12-4 and TRBJ2-3; 8 nucleotides match TRBD2. V trimming: 3 bases; J trimming: 4 bases; junction bases outside the gene matches: 9. The CDR3 spans 16 residues. The CDR3 is CASSFVLAGIPDTQYF. CDR3 coding DNA: TGTGCCAGCAGTTTTGTCCTAGCGGGTATCCCAGATACGCAGTATTTT.

V usage is TRBV10-3 and J usage is TRBJ2-7, with D possibly matching TRBD1 (6 bases). The CDR3 covers 13 residues. CDR1 and CDR2 from the germline V gene are ENHRY and SYGVKD. V shed 4 bases and J shed 0 bases, with 7 bases lying between them. The CDR3 loop reads CAISGGPSYEQYF. The CDR3 coding sequence is TGTGCCATCAGTGGGGGGCCCTCCTACGAGCAGTACTTC.

This chain uses TRBV6-2 or TRBV6-3 with TRBJ2-3; D is unresolved. The CDR3 is 13 residues long. Germline-derived CDR1 and CDR2 are MNHEY and SVGEGT. V was trimmed by 7 bases and J by 2 bases, leaving 10 bases between them. CDR3 nucleotides: TGTGCCAGCAATACGTACCTCACAGATACGCAGTATTTT. This translates into CASNTYLTDTQYF.

This clonotype was seen only a few times. This chain joins TRBV28 and TRBJ2-1; D is uncertain. Germline loops: CDR1 MDHEN, CDR2 SYDVKM. The ends were cut back, 1 base at V and 5 bases at J, with 15 bases in the middle. This CDR3 is built from 16 residues. CDR3 amino acids: CASSLLTLRVNNEQFF. Written as DNA, the CDR3 is TGTGCCAGCAGTTTATTGACTCTCCGTGTGAACAATGAGCAGTTCTTC.

The J gene is TRBJ2-7, the V gene TRBV2, with D hard to call. In germline, CDR1 is SNHLY, CDR2 FYNNEI. The CDR3 consists of 15 residues. V dropped 2 bases and J dropped 0 bases, with 11 bases sitting between them. The CDR3 protein is CASSEKAVSSYEQYF. In nucleotides, the CDR3 is TGTGCCAGCAGTGAAAAGGCAGTCTCCTCCTACGAGCAGTACTTC.

The chain couples TRBV6-5 to TRBJ2-3, with D tentatively TRBD1 (5 bases). The CDR3 contains 13 residues. The germline V gene encodes CDR1 MNHEY and CDR2 SVGAGI. V lost 5 bases and J 4 bases, leaving 10 bases between the germline ends. The CDR3 DNA sequence: TGTGCCAGCAGTGTCGTCAGGGCAGATACGCAGTATTTT. It codes for CASSVVRADTQYF.